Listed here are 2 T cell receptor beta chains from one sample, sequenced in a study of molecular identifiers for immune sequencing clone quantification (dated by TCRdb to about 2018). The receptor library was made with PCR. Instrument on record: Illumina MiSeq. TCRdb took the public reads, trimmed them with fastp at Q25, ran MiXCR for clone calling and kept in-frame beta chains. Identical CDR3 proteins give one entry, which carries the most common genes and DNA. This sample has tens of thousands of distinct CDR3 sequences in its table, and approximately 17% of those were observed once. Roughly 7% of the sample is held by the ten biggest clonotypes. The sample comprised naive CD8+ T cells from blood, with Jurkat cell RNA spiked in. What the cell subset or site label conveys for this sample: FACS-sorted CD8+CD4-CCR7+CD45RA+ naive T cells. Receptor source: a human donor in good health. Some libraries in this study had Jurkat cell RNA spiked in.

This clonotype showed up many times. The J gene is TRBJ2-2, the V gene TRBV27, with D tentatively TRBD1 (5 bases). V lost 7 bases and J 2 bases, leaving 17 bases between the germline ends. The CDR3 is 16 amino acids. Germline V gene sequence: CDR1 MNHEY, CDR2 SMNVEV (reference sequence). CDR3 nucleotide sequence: TGTGCCAGCAATCCGATAGGGGTGTTCAACACCGGGGAGCTGTTTTTT. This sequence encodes CASNPIGVFNTGELFF.

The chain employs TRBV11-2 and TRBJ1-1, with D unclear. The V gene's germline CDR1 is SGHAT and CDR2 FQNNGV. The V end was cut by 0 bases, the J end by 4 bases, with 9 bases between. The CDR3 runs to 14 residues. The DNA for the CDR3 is TGTGCCAGCAGCTTAGAACCTCAGGCCACTGAAGCTTTCTTT. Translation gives CASSLEPQATEAFF.